The 21 T cell receptor beta chains in this list originate from one sample, sequenced in a study of blood T cell repertoires in COVID-19. Clones were sequenced by immunoSEQ multiplex PCR, and TCRdb holds only the in-frame ones, with some missing. The sample lists 230,000 or so clones; 65% to 85% were seen once. The sequenced sample was peripheral blood. The receptors were gathered from a man aged 40-49 years with active or convalescent COVID-19.

The chain links TRBV14 to TRBJ2-7; 9 bases are shared with TRBD2. The trim removed 2 bases at V and 2 bases at J, leaving 7 bases unmatched. Germline V CDR1 and CDR2: SGHDN, FVKESK. The CDR3 is 16 residues long. The DNA of the CDR3 is TGTGCCAGCAGCCAATCCCCTAGCGGGGATCCCTACGAGCAGTACTTC. Translated: CASSQSPSGDPYEQYF.

This clone was found a few times. This CDR3 is CASRPGLQNTEAFF. In DNA form, the CDR3 reads TGTGCCAGCAGACCGGGACTCCAGAACACTGAAGCTTTCTTT. The genes are TRBV7-9 and TRBJ1-1; a weak D match, TRBD1 (5 bases). The V gene's germline CDR1 is SEHNR and CDR2 FQNEAQ (reference sequence). The CDR3 totals 14 residues. Between the trimmed V and J ends, which lost 6 bases and 1 base, there was a span of 12 bases.

The rearrangement links TRBV19 to TRBJ1-1; D gene uncertain. In germline, CDR1 is LNHDA, CDR2 SQIVND (reference sequence). V lost 8 bases and J lost 0, with 13 bases in between. CDR3 length: 14 residues. The CDR3 nucleotides read TGTGCCAGTGACTCGGGATTCATGAACACTGAAGCTTTCTTT. Encoded protein: CASDSGFMNTEAFF.

The CDR3 DNA follows: TGTGCCAGCAGCCAGTTAACGGGTGGCGTAGGTGAGCAGTTCTTC. It codes for CASSQLTGGVGEQFF. This chain connects TRBV11-2 to TRBJ2-1; no reliable D call. Trimming took 5 bases from V and 9 from J, leaving 20 bases between them. This CDR3 region has 15 residues. Germline CDR1 is SGHAT and CDR2 is FQNNGV.

V usage is TRBV24-1 and J usage is TRBJ2-5; 7 positions agree with TRBD2. Trimming at V came to 2 bases and at J to 2 bases, leaving 1 base not matched to a gene. Per the germline V gene, CDR1 is KGHDR and CDR2 is SFDVKD. The CDR3 spans 14 residues. CDR3 sequence (DNA): TGTGCCACCAGTGATTGGGGGGGGCAAGAGACCCAGTACTTC. This sequence encodes CATSDWGGQETQYF.

The chain is built from TRBV5-1 and TRBJ1-3; TRBD1 agrees at 7 bases. Trimming cost V 2 bases and J 2 bases; bases outside gene matches: 7. The germline CDR1 and CDR2 sequences are SGHRS and YFSETQ. CDR3 length: 16 residues. CDR3 amino acids: CASSLSRDSTGNTIYF. The CDR3 DNA reads as TGCGCCAGCAGCTTAAGCCGGGACAGTACTGGAAACACCATATATTTT.

The V call is TRBV19, the J call TRBJ2-1; the D gene is possibly TRBD2 (5 bases). Germline loops: CDR1 LNHDA, CDR2 SQIVND (reference sequence). Trimming removed 5 bases from V and 6 bases from J, with 17 bases in between. The CDR3 length is 15 residues. CDR3 bases: TGTGCCAGTAGTCCTGTGGACTCCAAGGGCAATGAGCAGTTCTTC. Protein sequence: CASSPVDSKGNEQFF.

V gene TRBV28 combines with J gene TRBJ1-2; D uncertain. The germline CDR1 and CDR2 sequences are MDHEN and SYDVKM. The CDR3 is 12 amino acids. V lost 7 bases to trimming and J lost 6 bases, with 12 bases between them. CDR3 protein: CASTNSLDGYTF. The CDR3 region has the DNA TGTGCCAGCACAAATTCACTCGATGGCTACACCTTC.

This clone was seen many times. The chain has TRBV4-1 and TRBJ2-7; D is uncertain. CDR3 length equals 17 residues. CDR1 is MGHRA and CDR2 is YSYEKL in the germline V gene. The V end lost 2 bases, the J end lost 2 bases, and 19 bases lay between the germline ends. CDR3 residues: CASSQPITALTPYEQYF. CDR3 DNA: TGCGCCAGCAGCCAACCGATTACAGCTCTCACCCCCTACGAGCAGTACTTC.

The rearrangement links TRBV6-2 or TRBV6-3 to TRBJ1-1; the match to TRBD1 covers 7 bases. This CDR3 has 16 residues. The V gene end was trimmed by 4 bases and the J gene end by 1 base; junction bases not matched to a gene: 9. Germline assignment: CDR1 MNHEY and CDR2 SVGEGT. CDR3 residues: CASSFSTGYPNTEAFF. The CDR3 nucleotides read TGTGCCAGCAGTTTCTCGACAGGGTACCCGAACACTGAAGCTTTCTTT.

V usage is TRBV6-5 and J usage is TRBJ2-3; 7 bases match TRBD2. The junction had 4 bases not matched to a gene; V was cut back by 9 bases and J by 1 base. Germline CDR1 is MNHEY and CDR2 is SVGAGI. CDR3 length equals 13 residues. CDR3 nucleotide sequence: TGTGCCAGTGGGGAGGGCCGCACAGATACGCAGTATTTT. Residues: CASGEGRTDTQYF.

This chain connects TRBV24-1 to TRBJ2-7; TRBD2 might be the D (6 bases). The CDR3 is made up of 16 amino acids. CDR1 is KGHDR, CDR2 SFDVKD, per germline. V dropped 2 bases and J dropped 2 bases, with 15 bases sitting between them. The DNA of the CDR3 is TGTGCCACCAGTGATTGGGCACAGCCGGGAGCCTACGAGCAGTACTTC. As protein: CATSDWAQPGAYEQYF.

As to this clone: A read error may account for a junction end that differs from germline. The rearrangement joins TRBV6-5 to TRBJ1-3, with TRBD1 matching over 7 bases. Per the germline V gene, CDR1 is MNHEY and CDR2 is SVGAGI. The CDR3 loop spans 14 amino acids. For the CDR3, the DNA is TGTGCCAGCCAAACCGGACAGGCTGGCAACACCATATATTTT. The encoded protein is CASQTGQAGNTIYF.

The chain is built from TRBV5-1 and TRBJ1-2; D gene uncertain. Germline-derived CDR1 and CDR2 are SGHRS and YFSETQ. Deletions cut 5 bases from V and 8 bases from J, with 16 bases between. The length of the CDR3 is 13 residues. The CDR3 is CASRPEMGRGYTF. In nucleotides, the CDR3 is TGCGCCAGCAGACCCGAAATGGGCCGGGGCTACACCTTC.

The V and J genes are TRBV19 and TRBJ2-3; 10 bases map to TRBD2. Germline assignment: CDR1 LNHDA and CDR2 SQIVND (reference sequence). The length of the CDR3 is 16 residues. Trimming removed 5 bases from V and 4 bases from J; junction bases left unmatched: 9. The DNA for the CDR3 is TGTGCCAGTAGTCCCCGCCTAGCGGGAGCGGCAGATACGCAGTATTTT. Protein sequence: CASSPRLAGAADTQYF.

This chain uses TRBV4-1 with TRBJ2-7; 9 nucleotides agree with TRBD2. This CDR3 has 16 amino acids. The V gene end was trimmed by 0 bases and the J gene end by 3 bases; junction bases not matched to a gene: 6. The V gene's germline CDR1 is MGHRA and CDR2 YSYEKL. The CDR3 nucleotides are TGCGCCAGCAGCCAAGATCTGGGACTAGCACGCTACGAGCAGTACTTC. Protein: CASSQDLGLARYEQYF.

The CDR3 protein is CASSQQGIYEQYF. CDR3 DNA sequence: TGTGCCAGCAGCCAACAGGGGATCTACGAGCAGTACTTC. V usage is TRBV11-1 and J usage is TRBJ2-7; 7 positions match TRBD1. This CDR3 contains 13 residues. CDR1 and CDR2 (germline): SGHAT, FQDESV (reference sequence). V lost 5 bases to trimming and J lost 3 bases; unmatched junction nucleotides: 4.

This clone was picked up many times. An end of the junction does not agree with germline; a read error may underlie this. The chain links TRBV27 to TRBJ1-1, with 8 bases aligning to TRBD1. This CDR3 is 13 amino acids long. CDR1 is MNHEY and CDR2 is SMNVEV in the germline V gene (reference sequence). The CDR3 DNA reads TGTGCCAGCACGTCGGAAGGGGGACAGGAAAGGATCTTT. Protein product: CASTSEGGQERIF.

The gene calls are TRBV11-3 and TRBJ2-3; possible D gene TRBD2, 5 bases. Trimming cost V 1 base and J 1 base, with 12 bases left between them. This CDR3 contains 16 residues. Germline assignment: CDR1 SGHNT and CDR2 YENEEA. In DNA, the CDR3 is TGTGCCAGCAGCTTAGCGGGATCCGACGGCACAGATACGCAGTATTTT. This translates into CASSLAGSDGTDTQYF.

This clone was seen only once. CDR3 sequence (DNA): TGCGCCAGCAGGGCGGGGGGGGCCTCCTACGAGCAGTACTTC. This gives the protein CASRAGGASYEQYF. V usage is TRBV5-1 and J usage is TRBJ2-7, with TRBD2 matching over 9 bases. The germline gives CDR1 SGHRS, CDR2 YFSETQ. The trim removed 5 bases at V and 0 bases at J, leaving 3 bases unmatched. This CDR3 spans 14 amino acids.

This clone appeared once. The V gene is TRBV19, the J gene TRBJ2-1; D is uncertain. Germline V CDR1 and CDR2: LNHDA, SQIVND (reference sequence). Trimming took off 5 bases at V and 4 bases at J, with 15 bases between the two ends. This CDR3 spans 15 amino acids. The CDR3 nucleotides are TGTGCCAGTAGTCTCCCCGTTCACTCATACAATGAGCAGTTCTTC. Translating gives CASSLPVHSYNEQFF.